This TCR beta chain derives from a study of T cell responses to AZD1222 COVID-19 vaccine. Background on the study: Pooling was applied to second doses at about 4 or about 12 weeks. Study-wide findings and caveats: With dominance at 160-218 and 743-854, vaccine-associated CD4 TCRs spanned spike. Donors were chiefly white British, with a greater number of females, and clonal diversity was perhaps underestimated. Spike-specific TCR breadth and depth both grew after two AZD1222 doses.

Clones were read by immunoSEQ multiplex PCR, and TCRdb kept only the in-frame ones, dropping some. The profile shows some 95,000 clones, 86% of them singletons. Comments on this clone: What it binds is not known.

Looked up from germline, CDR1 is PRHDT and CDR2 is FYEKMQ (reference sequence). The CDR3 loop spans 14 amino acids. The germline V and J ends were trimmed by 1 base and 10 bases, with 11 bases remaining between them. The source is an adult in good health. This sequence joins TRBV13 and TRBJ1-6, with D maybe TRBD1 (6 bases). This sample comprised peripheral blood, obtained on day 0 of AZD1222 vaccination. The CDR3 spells CASSLVQGRSPLHF. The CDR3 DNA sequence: TGTGCCAGCAGCTTAGTCCAGGGGCGCTCACCCCTCCACTTT.